What follows are 7 T cell receptor beta chains derived from one specimen sequenced in a study of blood T cell repertoires in COVID-19. Sequenced by immunoSEQ multiplex PCR; TCRdb stores in-frame clones only, minus some. Of about 73,000 clones listed, 80% to 85% were seen once; the top ten hold under 30%. Sequenced material: peripheral blood. Receptors originate from a human donor in a cohort sampled during active COVID-19.

The gene calls are TRBV11-2 and TRBJ2-1; D is perhaps TRBD2 (6 bases). The germline gives CDR1 SGHAT, CDR2 FQNNGV. The CDR3 sequence is 13 residues long. V lost 0 bases to trimming and J lost 12 bases, with 12 bases between them. For the CDR3, the DNA is TGTGCCAGCAGCTTAGAGGACCCGGGGGTGCAGTTCTTC. The encoded protein is CASSLEDPGVQFF.

This chain links TRBV25-1 with TRBJ2-5, with a possible D match to TRBD1 (6 bases). V dropped 3 bases and J dropped 0 bases, with 8 bases sitting between them. Germline lookup yields CDR1 MGHDK and CDR2 SYGVNS. CDR3 length: 14 residues. The CDR3 DNA reads as TGTGCCAGCAGTGACGGACAGAACCAAGAGACCCAGTACTTC. It yields the protein CASSDGQNQETQYF. Drawing the rest from reference TRBV25-1 and TRBJ2-5, the complete variable domain is EADIYQTPRYLVIGTGKKITLECSQTMGHDKMYWYQQDPGMELHLIHYSYGVNSTEKGDLSSESTVSRIRTEHFPLTLESARPSHTSQYLCASSDGQNQETQYFGPGTRLLVL.

This chain connects TRBV3-1 (or the pseudogene TRBV3-2) to TRBJ2-7; tentatively, D is TRBD2 (7 bases). Per the germline V gene, CDR1 is LGHDT and CDR2 is YNNKEL (reference sequence). The CDR3 runs to 16 residues. V shed 3 bases and J shed 7 bases, with 22 bases lying between them. DNA of the CDR3: TGTGCCAGCAGCCAGGGCTCGGGGGGCTCTGGGGCGGAGCAGTACTTC. Protein: CASSQGSGGSGAEQYF.

The chain links TRBV12-3 or TRBV12-4 to TRBJ2-7, with 8 bases lining up with TRBD1. The CDR3 is 13 amino acids. With 6 bases clipped from V and 6 bases from J, the junction kept 7 bases outside the gene matches. The CDR3 reads CASRRTGPGEQYF. The CDR3 bases are TGTGCCAGCAGAAGGACAGGGCCGGGCGAGCAGTACTTC.

The genes are TRBV3-1 (or the pseudogene TRBV3-2) and TRBJ2-1; 9 bases align to TRBD2. Germline V lookup: CDR1 LGHDT, CDR2 YNNKEL (reference sequence). There are 12 residues in the CDR3. Trimming removed 4 bases from V and 10 bases from J; junction bases left unmatched: 2. The CDR3 sequence: CASSRSGGEQFF. CDR3 coding DNA: TGTGCCAGCAGCCGGAGCGGGGGGGAGCAGTTCTTC.

This rearrangement joins TRBV7-9 to TRBJ1-4, with 7 positions matching TRBD1. V was clipped by 0 bases and J by 4 bases; unmatched bases: 2. The CDR3 runs to 15 residues. Germline values: CDR1 SEHNR, CDR2 FQNEAQ (reference sequence). CDR3: CASSLAGQINEKLFF. The CDR3 nucleotides are TGTGCCAGCAGCTTAGCGGGACAGATTAATGAAAAACTGTTTTTT.

The CDR3 DNA sequence: TGTGCCAGCAGCTCCGACAGGCCGCTATACGAGCAGTACTTC. Amino acid sequence: CASSSDRPLYEQYF. The chain joins TRBV7-2 to TRBJ2-7; possibly TRBD1 for D (6 bases). V was cut by 4 bases and J by 4 bases, with 14 bases left in between. Germline V gives CDR1 SGHTA, CDR2 FQGNSA. This CDR3 spans 14 amino acids.